The rows below give T cell receptor beta chains drawn from one sample of a study of T cell responses to AZD1222 COVID-19 vaccine. TCRdb keeps only in-frame clones here, not all; method: immunoSEQ multiplex PCR. Counted here are roughly 110,000 clones, under 90% occurring once; the ten biggest clones make up approximately 4.7%. The sample here was peripheral blood, taken on day 0 of AZD1222 vaccination. These receptors originate from an adult in good health. Each CDR3 is given with its conserved first and last residue. D genes are given only for firm matches. Expanded clones are given a class, and other clones once, few, many or no size at all.

TRBJ2-1,TRBV6-5,NA,NA,TGTGCCAGCACCCTAGACCAAAACTCCTACAATGAGCAGTTCTTC,CASTLDQNSYNEQFF
TRBJ2-5,TRBV12-5,TRBD2,once,TGTGCTAGTGGTTTAAGGATAGGCGGGAGGGAGGAGACCCAGTACTTC,CASGLRIGGREETQYF
TRBJ1-1,TRBV2,NA,NA,TGTGCCAGCAGGACAGAGATGAACACTGAAGCTTTCTTT,CASRTEMNTEAFF
TRBJ2-1,TRBV29-1,TRBD1,NA,TGCAGCGCCCCGGGACAGGGCTACAATGAGCAGTTCTTC,CSAPGQGYNEQFF
TRBJ1-6,TRBV6-5,TRBD1,NA,TGTGCCAGCAGTTATGGGACAGGCAGCGGGAATTCACCCCTCCACTTT,CASSYGTGSGNSPLHF
TRBJ1-3,TRBV28,NA,NA,TGTGCCAGCAGTTTAAACAGAAGAAACACCATATATTTT,CASSLNRRNTIYF
TRBJ1-2,TRBV5-5,NA,NA,TGTGCCAGCAGGGTCCCGGGGGTCGGCTATGGCTACACCTTC,CASRVPGVGYGYTF
TRBJ2-3,TRBV5-3,TRBD2,NA,TGTGCCAGAAGCTTTCCTGCGGGAGCAACAGATACGCAGTATTTT,CARSFPAGATDTQYF
TRBJ2-7,TRBV28,NA,NA,TGTGCCAGCAGTTCCTCAACCCACGAGCAGTACTTC,CASSSSTHEQYF
TRBJ2-2,TRBV19,TRBD2,NA,TGTGCCAGTAGTATAGTGAGACTAGCAAGTACCGGGGAGCTGTTTTTT,CASSIVRLASTGELFF
TRBJ2-3,TRBV5-4,TRBD2,NA,TGTGCCAGCAGCTTGCCTAGCGGGAGCCCAGATACGCAGTATTTT,CASSLPSGSPDTQYF
TRBJ1-2,TRBV19,NA,once,TGTGCCAGTACCCTGGACGGGGGGAATAGTTATGGCTACACCTTC,CASTLDGGNSYGYTF
TRBJ2-3,TRBV19,TRBD2,NA,TGTGCCAGTAAGCGGGGGGGGACTAGCGGGAGTGATACGCAGTATTTT,CASKRGGTSGSDTQYF
TRBJ2-7,TRBV28,TRBD1,NA,TGTGCCAGCAGTTTGATAAGGAGACAGGGTCCCTACGAGCAGTACTTC,CASSLIRRQGPYEQYF
TRBJ1-1,TRBV18,NA,NA,TGTGCCAGCTCTGAAGGGGTGGAAGCTTTCTTT,CASSEGVEAFF
TRBJ2-7,TRBV27,TRBD2,few,TGTGCCAGCGGTGGACTAGCGGGTGAGCAGTACTTC,CASGGLAGEQYF
TRBJ1-1,TRBV5-1,NA,NA,TGCGCCAGCAGCCCACAGGGATGGGGGCCGACTGAAGCTTTCTTT,CASSPQGWGPTEAFF
TRBJ1-1,TRBV5-1,TRBD1,once,TGCGCCAGCAGCCTTAGGACAGGAGATAGCACTGAAGCTTTCTTT,CASSLRTGDSTEAFF
TRBJ2-7,TRBV6-5,NA,NA,TGTGCCAGCAGTTACTCGGGGCCTTCCTACGAGCAGTACTTC,CASSYSGPSYEQYF
TRBJ1-5,TRBV6-5,NA,NA,TGTGCCAGCGCCCAGCCTCCAGGGGTGGATCAGCCCCAGCATTTT,CASAQPPGVDQPQHF
TRBJ1-1,TRBV20-1,NA,few,TGCAGTGCCACGGTACAGCTGGAAGCTTTCTTT,CSATVQLEAFF
TRBJ2-3,TRBV11-3,NA,few,TGTGCCAGCAGCTTAGTGTCCGGGTCTAGCACAGATACGCAGTATTTT,CASSLVSGSSTDTQYF
TRBJ1-2,TRBV5-1,NA,NA,TGCGCCAGCAGCTTACTTACGACCGGGTCTCAAGACTATGGCTACACCTTC,CASSLLTTGSQDYGYTF
TRBJ1-2,TRBV28,NA,few,TGTGCCAGCAGTAGAGTAAGCAGCTATGGCTACACCTTC,CASSRVSSYGYTF
TRBJ1-3,TRBV7-2,NA,NA,TGTGCCAGCAGCTTAGTTTCTCGGCTGAGCTCTGGAAACACCATATATTTT,CASSLVSRLSSGNTIYF
TRBJ2-1,TRBV4-1,TRBD2,NA,TGCGCCAGCAGCCAAGTTTTCGGGACTAGCGGGTTCTTC,CASSQVFGTSGFF
TRBJ2-7,TRBV6-5,NA,NA,TGTGCCAGCAGTTATGGGGCTTACTCCTACGAGCAGTACTTC,CASSYGAYSYEQYF
TRBJ2-7,TRBV4-3,NA,NA,TGCGCCAGCAGCCGAGGACGGGACTACGAGCAGTACTTC,CASSRGRDYEQYF
TRBJ1-1,TRBV9,TRBD1,NA,TGTGCCAGCAGCGGGGGCAGGGGGCGACCTGGTAAGGATACTGAAGCTTTCTTT,CASSGGRGRPGKDTEAFF
TRBJ1-2,TRBV5-1,TRBD1,once,TGCGCCAGCAGCTCCGGGACAGGAGAATGGGGCTACACCTTC,CASSSGTGEWGYTF
TRBJ1-2,TRBV6-5,TRBD1,NA,TGTGCCAGCAGTTACGAGTCAGTGGGACAGGCCTATGGCTACACCTTC,CASSYESVGQAYGYTF
TRBJ2-7,TRBV25-1,NA,NA,TGTGCCAGCAGAGGGCGGGACTACGAGCAGTACTTC,CASRGRDYEQYF
TRBJ2-1,TRBV6-1,TRBD2,NA,TGTGCCAGCAGTGAACCTAGCGGGGGGTACTCCTACAATGAGCAGTTCTTC,CASSEPSGGYSYNEQFF
TRBJ1-5,TRBV5-1,NA,NA,TGCGCCAGCAGCTTGGAATCTCGCAATCAGCCCCAGCATTTT,CASSLESRNQPQHF
TRBJ1-3,TRBV28,NA,NA,TGTGCCAGCAGCGGGGCCAGCAGAAACACCATATATTTT,CASSGASRNTIYF
TRBJ2-1,TRBV19,NA,NA,TGTGCCAGTAGTATAGATCCTCAGGGTTACAATGAGCAGTTCTTC,CASSIDPQGYNEQFF